This TCR beta chain was sequenced during a study of cytomegalovirus exposure and HLA in healthy donors. Overall study results and limits: Some V segments could not be told apart, so they were left out, TRBV6-2 and TRBV6-3 among them. Later analysis suggested links between common viral pathogens and several top significant clusters.

V lost 0 bases and J 2 bases, leaving 4 bases between the germline ends. Germline lookup yields CDR1 LGHNA and CDR2 YSLEER. The length of the CDR3 is 14 residues. With respect to this clone: The antigen is not known.

The PCR had 60 Vbeta and 13 Jbeta primers. TCRdb's copy holds only in-frame clones and misses some; the assay was immunoSEQ multiplex PCR. The sample consists of 240,000 or so clones, around 80% of them appearing once. The sample was PBMCs. The gene calls are TRBV4-3 and TRBJ2-2; D not certain. The TCR originated in a woman between 40 and 50 years old in good health and CMV-seropositive. The CDR3 DNA is TGCGCCAGCAGCCAAGACATTAACACCGGGGAGCTGTTTTTT. Protein: CASSQDINTGELFF.